This T cell receptor (beta chain) derives from a study of T-cell memory formation after mild COVID-19 (dated by TCRdb to the early 2020s). For the wider study: TCR sequence clusters from the two donors were largely donor specific. In a couple of donors, T-cell clones that expanded and contracted after mild COVID-19 were tracked by sequencing TCRalpha and TCRbeta repertoires over time. The cohort comprised two young, previously healthy adult volunteers, one female and one male. Findings and caveats that apply to the study as a whole: SARS-CoV-2 specificity of the second-wave clones peaking on day 37 was not confirmed. Contracting CD4+ clones appeared mostly in the CM and EM memory subsets, whereas CD8+ clones were enriched in EMRA. Only a couple of mild cases were covered by the study, and larger cohorts that include severe cases with pre-infection samples were considered necessary. Clones that contracted from day 15 to 85 showed balanced CD4/CD8 phenotypes, whereas a second wave of clones that expanded from day 15 to 37 leaned towards CD4+. The detection of some responding clones in pre-infection memory suggests that pre-existing cross-reactive memory T cells joined the SARS-CoV-2 response.

The sequencing machine was an Illumina NovaSeq 6000. TCRalpha and TCRbeta cDNA libraries were constructed by 5'RACE with constant-segment primers, with sample barcodes and unique molecular identifiers being introduced. Trizol reagent was used to extract RNA from every sample. Library amplification was performed in two PCR steps, and a second sample barcode and Illumina TruSeq adapters were introduced in the second step. Sequencing of libraries was performed on an Illumina NovaSeq with 2 x 150 bp paired-end reads. The study's own analysis went as follows. The reads were demultiplexed and collapsed into UMI-guided consensus sequences using migec v1.2.7. Using mixcr v2.1.11, the UMI consensuses were aligned to TRA and TRB V and J templates and assembled into clonotypes. A clonotype was counted as expanded or contracted only if both edgeR and NoisET called the change significant, with noise models trained on biological replicates. edgeR calls used a false discovery rate-adjusted p below 0.01 and a log2 fold-change threshold of 1. As an exploratory analysis of dynamics, max-normalized trajectories of the 1000 most abundant clonotypes were examined by PCA with hierarchical clustering. The CD4 or CD8 phenotype of responding clones was assigned using the separately sequenced CD4+ and CD8+ repertoires. Through fastp at Q25 and MiXCR, TCRdb rebuilt clones from the public reads, retaining in-frame beta chains. When rows share a CDR3 protein, they turn into one entry using the most common DNA and genes. The V and J calls, along with clone size, are taken from TCRdb and not from the paper's own processing. Within this sample are under 350,000 distinct CDR3 sequences, with under 20% of them counted one time only. Together, the top ten hold less than 30% of the sample.

CDR1 is given as SGHRS and CDR2 as YFSETQ, both from the germline V gene. Spanning cysteine to phenylalanine, the CDR3 consists of 14 amino acids. Left in the record is the CDR3 DNA by itself, 42 bases read in frame from the first base. V sheds 4 bases and J sheds 6 bases, leaving 14 bases between their ends. PBMCs were isolated by Ficoll-Paque density gradient centrifugation. Comment on this clonotype: What this receptor recognizes is not known. Base quality data are lacking; no much larger clone is found one base away.

This sequence was found in a man between 18 and 35 years old who had mild COVID-19 (a few samples of this study predate the infection). The sample titles of this study are shuffled in the database, so cell type and time point are left out; the donor was told from shared clones. The specimen sequenced was PBMCs or a T cell subset sorted from them (not recorded which). The chain uses TRBV5-1 and TRBJ2-4; the D gene is tentatively TRBD1 or TRBD2, each matching 5 bases. The DNA is as follows: TGCGCCAGCAGCCCCGGGACGGAGTTAAACATTCAGTACTTC. Its protein product is CASSPGTELNIQYF.